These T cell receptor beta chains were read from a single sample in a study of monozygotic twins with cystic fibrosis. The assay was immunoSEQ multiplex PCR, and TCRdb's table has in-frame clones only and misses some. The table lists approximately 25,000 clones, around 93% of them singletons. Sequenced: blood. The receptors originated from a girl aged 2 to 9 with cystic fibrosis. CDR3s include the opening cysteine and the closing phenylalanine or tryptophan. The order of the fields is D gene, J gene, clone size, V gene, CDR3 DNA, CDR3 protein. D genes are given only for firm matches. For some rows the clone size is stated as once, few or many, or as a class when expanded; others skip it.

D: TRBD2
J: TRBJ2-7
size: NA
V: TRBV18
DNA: TGTGCCAGCTCACCGTCAGGGACTAGTGACTACGAGCAGTACTTC
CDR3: CASSPSGTSDYEQYF

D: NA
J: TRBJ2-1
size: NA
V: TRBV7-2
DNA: TGTGCCAGCAGCGATTACGGGGGCAACAATGAGCAGTTCTTC
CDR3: CASSDYGGNNEQFF

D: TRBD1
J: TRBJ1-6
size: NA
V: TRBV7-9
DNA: TGTGCCAGCAGCTTAATTCCCACGACAGGGGTAGATTCACCCCTCCACTTT
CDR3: CASSLIPTTGVDSPLHF

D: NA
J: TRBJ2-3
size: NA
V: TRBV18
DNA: TGTGCCAGCTCACTATCGTCAAGCGGAGATACGCAGTATTTT
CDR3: CASSLSSSGDTQYF

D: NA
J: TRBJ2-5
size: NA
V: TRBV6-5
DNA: TGTGCCAGCAGTTACTCGAGGAGGGAGACCCAGTACTTC
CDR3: CASSYSRRETQYF

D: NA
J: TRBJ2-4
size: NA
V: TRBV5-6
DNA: TGTGCCAGCTATGTCCGTGGAGCCAAAAACATTCAGTACTTC
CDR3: CASYVRGAKNIQYF

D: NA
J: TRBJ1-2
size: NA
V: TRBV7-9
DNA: TGTGCCAGCAGCTTAGACCTGGGCAGCTATGGCTACACCTTC
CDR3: CASSLDLGSYGYTF

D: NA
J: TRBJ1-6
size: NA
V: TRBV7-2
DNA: TGTGCCAGCAGTTTAAACGAACAGGTCCTCCACTTT
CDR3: CASSLNEQVLHF

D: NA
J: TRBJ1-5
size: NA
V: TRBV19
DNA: TGTGCCAGTAGTATCGGCGTGGTGGGGCAGGGCAATCAGCCCCAGCATTTT
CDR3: CASSIGVVGQGNQPQHF

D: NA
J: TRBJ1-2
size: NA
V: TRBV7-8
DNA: TGTGCCAGCAGCCCCCCCCGGCGGGGAGGGGTAGGTGGCTACACCTTC
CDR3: CASSPPRRGGVGGYTF

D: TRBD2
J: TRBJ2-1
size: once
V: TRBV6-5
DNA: TGTGCCAGCAGTTACTACCCGGGACTAGCGGAGCAGTTCTTC
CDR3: CASSYYPGLAEQFF

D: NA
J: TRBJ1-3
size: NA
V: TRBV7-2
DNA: TGTGCCAGCAGCTTAGCACTAGGAAACACCATATATTTT
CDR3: CASSLALGNTIYF

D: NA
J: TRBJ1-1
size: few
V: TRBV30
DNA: TGTGCCTGGAGTGTACTACAGGAGAGTGGTGGTACTGAAGCTTTCTTT
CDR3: CAWSVLQESGGTEAFF

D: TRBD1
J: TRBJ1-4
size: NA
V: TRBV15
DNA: TGTGCCACCAGCGGGGACAGTACTAATGAAAAACTGTTTTTT
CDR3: CATSGDSTNEKLFF

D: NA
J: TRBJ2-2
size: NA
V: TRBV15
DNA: TGTGCCACCAGCAGAGGCCCCTTAACCGGGGAGCTGTTTTTT
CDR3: CATSRGPLTGELFF

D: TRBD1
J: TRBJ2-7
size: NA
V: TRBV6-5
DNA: TGTGCCAGCAGTTACACCTCGACAGGGGGCATCGAGCAGTACTTC
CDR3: CASSYTSTGGIEQYF

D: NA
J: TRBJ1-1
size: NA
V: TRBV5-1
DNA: TGCGCCAGCAGCTTTGTCACTCGGGGGACTGAAGCTTTCTTT
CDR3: CASSFVTRGTEAFF

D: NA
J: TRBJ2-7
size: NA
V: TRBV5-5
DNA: TGTGCCAGCAGCCTGGGACTGGACGGGACCTACGAGCAGTACTTC
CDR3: CASSLGLDGTYEQYF

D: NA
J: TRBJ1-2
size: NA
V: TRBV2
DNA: TGTGCCAGCAGTGAAGCGGATTATGGCTACACCTTC
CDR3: CASSEADYGYTF

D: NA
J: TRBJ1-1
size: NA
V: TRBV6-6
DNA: TGTGCCAGCAAGAGCACGGCATTGAACACTGAAGCTTTCTTT
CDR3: CASKSTALNTEAFF

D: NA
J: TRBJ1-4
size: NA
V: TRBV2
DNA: TGTGCCAGCAGTGAAGTAGCTATGAGCTACTCCCGTCCTAATGAAAAACTGTTTTTT
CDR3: CASSEVAMSYSRPNEKLFF

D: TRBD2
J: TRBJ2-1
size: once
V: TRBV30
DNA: TGTGCCTGGCGGCCGGGACTAGCGCCGAGGGAGCAGTTCTTC
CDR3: CAWRPGLAPREQFF

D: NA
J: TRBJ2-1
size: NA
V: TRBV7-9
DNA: TGTGCCAGCAGTTTGGGTAACAATGAGCAGTTCTTC
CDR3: CASSLGNNEQFF

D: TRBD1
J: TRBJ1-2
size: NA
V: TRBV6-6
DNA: TGTGCCAGCAGTTACTCTCCCGACAGGGTGACTGGCTACACCTTC
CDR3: CASSYSPDRVTGYTF

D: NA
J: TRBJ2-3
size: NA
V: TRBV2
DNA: TGTGCCAGCAGTGAAGGTATAGACACAGATACGCAGTATTTT
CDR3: CASSEGIDTDTQYF

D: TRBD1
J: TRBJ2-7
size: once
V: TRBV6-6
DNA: TGTGCCAGCAGGTCCGGGACAGGGTCAGTCGAGCAGTACTTC
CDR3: CASRSGTGSVEQYF

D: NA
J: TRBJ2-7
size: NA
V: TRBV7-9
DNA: TGTGCCAGCAGCTCCGCCATCTACGAGCAGTACTTC
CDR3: CASSSAIYEQYF

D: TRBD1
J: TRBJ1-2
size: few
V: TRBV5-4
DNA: TGTGCCAGCAGAAGGGACAGTGGCTACACCTTC
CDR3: CASRRDSGYTF

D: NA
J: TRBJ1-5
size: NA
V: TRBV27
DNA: TGTGCCAGCAGTTTAAGTCAGAACAATCAGCCCCAGCATTTT
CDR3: CASSLSQNNQPQHF

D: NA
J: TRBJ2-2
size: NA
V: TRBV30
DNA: TGTGCCTGGAGTGACTCATACACCGGGGAGCTGTTTTTT
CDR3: CAWSDSYTGELFF

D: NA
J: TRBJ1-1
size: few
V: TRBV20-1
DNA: TGCAGTGCTTGGTCGAACACTGAAGCTTTCTTT
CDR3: CSAWSNTEAFF

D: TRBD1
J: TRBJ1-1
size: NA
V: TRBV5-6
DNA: TGTGCCAGCAGGGAAGCTACAGGGGCCAGGAACACTGAAGCTTTCTTT
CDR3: CASREATGARNTEAFF

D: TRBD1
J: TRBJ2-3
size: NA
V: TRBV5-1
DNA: TGCGCCAGCAGCTTTCAGGACAGGGGATCAGATACGCAGTATTTT
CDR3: CASSFQDRGSDTQYF

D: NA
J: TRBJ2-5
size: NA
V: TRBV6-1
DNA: TGTGCCAGGGCGGAGACCCAGTACTTC
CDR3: CARAETQYF

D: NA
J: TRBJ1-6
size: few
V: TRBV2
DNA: TGTGCCAGCAAAGGACTCGTTGGGGATAATTCACCCCTCCACTTT
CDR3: CASKGLVGDNSPLHF

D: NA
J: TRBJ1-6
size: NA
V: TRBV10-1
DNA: TGCGCCAGCAGCGTCGGGACAAAAAATTCACCCCTCCACTTT
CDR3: CASSVGTKNSPLHF

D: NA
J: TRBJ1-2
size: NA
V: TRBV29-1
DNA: TGCAGCGTTCCTGTCCCCAGTAGTTACACCTTC
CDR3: CSVPVPSSYTF